The 3 T cell receptor beta chains given below trace back to one sample, sequenced in a study of blood T cell repertoires in COVID-19 (dated by TCRdb to between 2020 and 2021). Library preparation was by the immunoSEQ multiplex PCR assay. In TCRdb, the immuneACCESS table is reduced to in-frame sequences with V and J assigned. These tables do not hold every clone; where another copy was compared, an unresolved V gene accounts for under half, and the others remain unexplained. The sample has approximately 250,000 clones on record, approximately 87% of them singletons. The biggest ten clones account for around 9.2% of the sample. Sequencing used peripheral blood. The receptors shown here come from a human donor in a cohort sampled during active COVID-19.

This chain links TRBV5-1 with TRBJ2-5; 13 bases fit TRBD2. Germline V CDR1 and CDR2: SGHRS, YFSETQ. The CDR3 is made up of 18 amino acids. V lost 2 bases, J lost 4 bases, and 11 bases stayed unmatched. CDR3 DNA: TGCGCCAGCAGCTTCTATACTAGCGGGAGGGTAGGTCCAGAGACCCAGTACTTC. As protein: CASSFYTSGRVGPETQYF.

A few counts support this clone. This sequence joins TRBV4-3 and TRBJ1-1, with TRBD1 as a possible D gene (6 bases). V gave up 0 bases and J gave up 1 base, with 9 bases separating them. Germline-derived CDR1 and CDR2 are LGHNA and YSLEER. There are 15 residues in the CDR3. DNA for the CDR3: TGCGCCAGCAGCCAAGATAAGGGACAGAACACTGAAGCTTTCTTT. Translation gives CASSQDKGQNTEAFF.

V gene TRBV2 combines with J gene TRBJ2-3, with a possible D match to TRBD2 (6 bases). V was clipped by 8 bases and J by 3 bases, with 15 bases between them. The CDR3 sequence is 14 residues long. CDR1 and CDR2 from the germline V gene are SNHLY and FYNNEI. DNA of the CDR3: TGTGCCAGCGGACATCGGGAGAGGACAGATACGCAGTATTTT. This gives the protein CASGHRERTDTQYF.